This T cell receptor beta chain was identified in a study of blood T cell repertoires in COVID-19. Study background: Acute and convalescent COVID-19 samples came from the United States, Italy and Spain. Sources were T cells, B-cell-depleted T cells, or PBMCs; the material itself was cDNA or gDNA.

The germline gives CDR1 SGHTA, CDR2 FQGTGA. CDR3 size: 17 residues. Trimming cost V 1 base and J 6 bases; bases outside gene matches: 9. The data were produced by immunoSEQ multiplex PCR, yet TCRdb's version contains in-frame clones alone and is incomplete. This sample yields under 250,000 clones, of which more than 70% are seen a single time; about 12% belongs to the top ten. This chain connects TRBV7-3 to TRBJ2-1, with 10 bases fitting TRBD1. This TCR was sampled from a man older than 75 with acute or convalescent COVID-19. Input material: peripheral blood. For the CDR3, the DNA is TGTGCCAGCAGCTTAATGGGACAGGGGAGCGGGAGCAATGAGCAGTTCTTC. Translating gives CASSLMGQGSGSNEQFF.